Listed below are T cell receptor beta chains from one sample, sequenced in a study of T cells after yellow fever vaccination. TCRdb used MiXCR to reprocess the 5' RACE reads, holding one entry per CDR3 protein. The sample gives some 220,000 distinct CDR3 sequences, 3% to 4% of which show up once; around 3.3% is in the top ten. The material was CD4+ T cells sorted from PBMCs, obtained 10 days after the yellow fever booster vaccination. The origin of the receptors is a man aged 18 to 29 who received the YFV17D yellow fever vaccine. Each CDR3 is given with its conserved first and last residue. A D gene is named only where the DNA matches it firmly. Not all rows give a size; the values are once, few, many and, for expanded clones, a class.

d_call	clone_size	v_call	j_call	cdr3_aa	cdr3_nt
TRBD2	many	TRBV12-3/TRBV12-4	TRBJ2-4	CASSLALGGGTDIQYF	TGTGCCAGCAGTTTAGCGCTGGGCGGGGGGACGGACATTCAGTACTTC
.	many	TRBV20-1	TRBJ2-5	CSARDPRGEETQYF	TGCAGTGCTAGAGATCCCAGGGGCGAAGAGACCCAGTACTTC
.	few	TRBV14	TRBJ1-1	CASSHLSPRGGEAFF	TGTGCCAGCAGCCACCTAAGCCCCAGGGGCGGTGAAGCTTTCTTT
.	many	TRBV5-1	TRBJ1-2	CASSLESGNYGYTF	TGCGCCAGCAGCTTGGAGTCAGGGAACTATGGCTACACCTTC
.	few	TRBV20-1	TRBJ2-3	CSACLGGTDTQYF	TGCAGTGCCTGCCTCGGGGGCACAGATACGCAGTATTTT
.	many	TRBV7-2	TRBJ1-5	CASSLTVNQPQHF	TGTGCCAGCAGCCTCACCGTCAATCAGCCCCAGCATTTT
.	.	TRBV5-6	TRBJ1-4	CASSLARPSEKLFF	TGTGCCAGCAGCTTGGCGCGGCCCAGTGAAAAACTGTTTTTT
.	many	TRBV7-3	TRBJ2-3	CASSLAGQTDTQYF	TGTGCCAGCAGCTTAGCCGGACAGACAGATACGCAGTATTTT
.	many	TRBV21-1	TRBJ2-7	CASSRNISGQGIYEQYF	TGTGCCAGCAGCCGTAATATATCAGGACAGGGGATCTACGAGCAGTACTTC
.	few	TRBV4-3	TRBJ2-2	CASSQGPTAGELFF	TGCGCCAGCAGCCAGGGACCGACGGCCGGGGAGCTGTTTTTT
.	many	TRBV5-4	TRBJ2-7	CASSFGPPGEQYF	TGTGCCAGCAGCTTCGGACCTCCGGGGGAGCAGTACTTC
TRBD2	.	TRBV12-5	TRBJ2-3	CASGSRPLPLAGGKTDTQYF	TGTGCTAGTGGTTCCCGCCCCCTCCCTCTAGCGGGGGGCAAGACAGATACGCAGTATTTT
.	few	TRBV5-4	TRBJ2-6	CASSPTSGANVLTF	TGTGCCAGCAGCCCCACCTCTGGGGCCAACGTCCTGACTTTC
TRBD1	many	TRBV5-1	TRBJ1-5	CASSLDGTGGGQPQHF	TGCGCCAGCAGCTTGGATGGGACAGGGGGAGGTCAGCCCCAGCATTTT
.	many	TRBV5-1	TRBJ1-1	CASSFGGPNTEAFF	TGCGCCAGCAGCTTCGGGGGGCCTAACACTGAAGCTTTCTTT
.	.	TRBV12-3/TRBV12-4	TRBJ1-5	CASKQGSGQPQHF	TGTGCCAGCAAACAGGGTTCTGGCCAGCCCCAGCATTTT
.	many	TRBV6-6	TRBJ1-3	CASSSGSGNTIYF	TGTGCCAGCAGTTCCGGGTCTGGAAACACCATATATTTT
.	few	TRBV7-2	TRBJ2-5	CASSSDSLQKTQYF	TGTGCCAGCAGCTCGGACTCGCTACAAAAGACCCAGTACTTC
TRBD2	many	TRBV7-2	TRBJ2-3	CASSPVLAGRDTQYF	TGTGCCAGCAGCCCAGTCCTAGCGGGGCGGGATACGCAGTATTTT
.	many	TRBV18	TRBJ2-2	CASSKWETDTGELFF	TGTGCCAGCTCAAAGTGGGAGACGGACACCGGGGAGCTGTTTTTT
.	.	TRBV24-1	TRBJ2-4	CATSDPSLAKNIQYF	TGTGCCACCAGTGACCCCTCTCTAGCCAAAAACATTCAGTACTTC
.	many	TRBV7-9	TRBJ1-3	CASSHLTEGSGNTIYF	TGTGCCAGCAGCCACCTCACTGAGGGCTCTGGAAACACCATATATTTT
.	many	TRBV18	TRBJ1-6	CASSTPRGSYNSPLHF	TGTGCCAGCTCAACGCCCAGGGGCTCCTATAATTCACCCCTCCACTTT
TRBD2	many	TRBV3-1	TRBJ2-1	CASSQGASGIRPEQFF	TGTGCCAGCAGCCAAGGTGCTAGCGGGATCCGCCCTGAGCAGTTCTTC
.	.	TRBV24-1	TRBJ1-2	CATSDPATGYGYTF	TGTGCCACCAGTGACCCCGCGACGGGCTATGGCTACACCTTC
TRBD1	many	TRBV20-1	TRBJ2-2	CSASDRGLGGGELFF	TGCAGTGCTTCCGACAGGGGGCTCGGAGGCGGGGAGCTGTTTTTT
TRBD1	many	TRBV7-3	TRBJ2-2	CASSWGDRRTGELFF	TGTGCCAGCAGCTGGGGGGACAGGCGTACCGGGGAGCTGTTTTTT
TRBD2	few	TRBV7-2	TRBJ2-1	CASSRGLAGGNEQFF	TGTGCCAGCAGCAGGGGACTAGCGGGGGGAAATGAGCAGTTCTTC
TRBD1	.	TRBV20-1	TRBJ1-5	CSAKIRDRGVNQPQHF	TGCAGTGCTAAGATCCGGGACAGGGGTGTCAATCAGCCCCAGCATTTT
TRBD2	.	TRBV5-6	TRBJ2-5	CASSGSGGALETQYF	TGTGCCAGCAGCGGTAGCGGGGGGGCCTTGGAGACCCAGTACTTC
.	few	TRBV3-1	TRBJ1-5	CASSQDSGREQPQHF	TGTGCCAGCAGCCAAGATAGTGGCAGGGAGCAGCCCCAGCATTTT
.	many	TRBV7-2	TRBJ1-1	CASSLVAGPNTEAFF	TGTGCCAGCAGCTTAGTTGCAGGGCCAAACACTGAAGCTTTCTTT
TRBD1	few	TRBV7-3	TRBJ1-2	CASSPTGQAYGYTF	TGTGCCAGCAGCCCGACGGGACAGGCCTATGGCTACACCTTC
.	many	TRBV7-9	TRBJ2-5	CASSLRAGGETQYF	TGTGCCAGCAGCCTCCGGGCAGGCGGGGAGACCCAGTACTTC
.	many	TRBV10-3	TRBJ2-7	CAISESTAGASYEQYF	TGTGCCATCAGTGAGTCCACCGCAGGGGCTTCGTACGAGCAGTACTTC
TRBD2	.	TRBV10-3	TRBJ2-3	CANKAAGSDTQYF	TGTGCCAACAAGGCAGCGGGGTCAGATACGCAGTATTTT
.	many	TRBV6-5	TRBJ2-1	CASSIRGAVDEQFF	TGTGCCAGCAGTATCCGGGGGGCGGTCGATGAGCAGTTCTTC
.	many	TRBV5-1	TRBJ2-7	CASSLATGFPDEQYF	TGCGCCAGCAGCTTGGCCACCGGGTTCCCTGACGAGCAGTACTTC
.	few	TRBV6-5	TRBJ1-3	CASSRWRTAGNTIYF	TGTGCCAGCAGTCGTTGGCGGACGGCTGGAAACACCATATATTTT